This T cell receptor beta chain emerged from a study of blood T cell repertoires in COVID-19. Study context: T cells, B-cell-depleted T cells, or PBMCs provided the cDNA or gDNA that served as material.

This table comes from immunoSEQ multiplex PCR, and its TCRdb copy is limited to in-frame clones, with some not included. This table has roughly 200,000 clones, around 84% appearing once. Trimming stripped 3 bases from V and 2 bases from J, with 11 bases between. The germline CDR1 and CDR2 sequences are SEHNR and FQNEAQ (reference sequence). This CDR3 region has 14 residues. The chain links TRBV7-9 to TRBJ2-7, with D tentatively TRBD1 (6 bases). Sequenced sample: peripheral blood. This TCR came from a woman aged 80 or over with COVID-19, enrolled during active disease. CDR3 in DNA: TGTGCCAGCAGCTTGGGGGCGCTGACCTACGAGCAGTACTTC. Amino acid sequence: CASSLGALTYEQYF.